A selection of T cell receptor beta chains follows, all from one sample in a study of cytomegalovirus exposure and HLA in healthy donors. Clones were sequenced by immunoSEQ multiplex PCR, and TCRdb holds only the in-frame ones, with some missing. The sample contains about 170,000 clones, around 80% of which appear only once. Sequencing input: PBMCs. These receptor sequences come from a woman between 50 and 59 years old in good health and CMV-seropositive. Each CDR3 is given with its conserved first and last residue. D genes are given only for firm matches. A row's size may be missing; if present it is once, few, many or a size class.

clone_size	v_call	j_call	d_call	cdr3_nt	cdr3_aa
.	TRBV18	TRBJ2-7	.	TGTGCCAGCTCAGTACAGAACTACGAGCAGTACTTC	CASSVQNYEQYF
once	TRBV27	TRBJ1-5	TRBD1	TGTGCCAGCAGTCCCGGGACAGGGGGCTACAATCAGCCCCAGCATTTT	CASSPGTGGYNQPQHF
.	TRBV5-5	TRBJ2-5	TRBD1	TGTGCCAGCAGCTCTACTCCGACAGGGGTAGAGACCCAGTACTTC	CASSSTPTGVETQYF
.	TRBV5-4	TRBJ2-5	TRBD2	TGTGCCAGCAGCTCGGGACTAGCGGGAAGGAGGGAAGAGACCCAGTACTTC	CASSSGLAGRREETQYF
.	TRBV7-2	TRBJ1-2	.	TGTGCCAGCAGCTTACACGCGGACTATGGCTACACCTTC	CASSLHADYGYTF
.	TRBV4-2	TRBJ2-1	TRBD2	TGTGCCAGCAGCCTTCGACAAATAGCGGGGGGCCGCAATGAGCAGTTCTTC	CASSLRQIAGGRNEQFF
.	TRBV6-1	TRBJ1-2	TRBD1	TGTGCCAGCAGTCGACAGGGGCAGGTGCATGGCTACACCTTC	CASSRQGQVHGYTF
once	TRBV5-1	TRBJ2-7	TRBD1	TGCGCCAGCAGCTTCGGACAGGGGGATTACGAGCAGTACTTC	CASSFGQGDYEQYF
.	TRBV9	TRBJ1-2	TRBD1	TGTGCCAGCAGCGCTGGGACAGGCCGATATGGCTACACCTTC	CASSAGTGRYGYTF
.	TRBV7-3	TRBJ1-6	TRBD1	TGTGCCAGCAGCTCGACAGGGCCCGGCTATAATTCACCCCTCCACTTT	CASSSTGPGYNSPLHF
.	TRBV11-2	TRBJ2-7	TRBD1	TGTGCCAGCAGCCGCGGACAGGTCGAGCAGTACTTC	CASSRGQVEQYF
.	TRBV7-2	TRBJ2-1	TRBD2	TGTGCCAGCAGCTCGAGGACTAGCGGGAGAAGCAACAATGAGCAGTTCTTC	CASSSRTSGRSNNEQFF
.	TRBV9	TRBJ2-7	TRBD2	TGTGCCAGCAGCGTAGGACTAGCGGGGACCTACGAGCAGTACTTC	CASSVGLAGTYEQYF
.	TRBV28	TRBJ1-5	.	TGTGCCAGCAGCCCCGTCAATCAGCCCCAGCATTTT	CASSPVNQPQHF
.	TRBV6-6	TRBJ2-7	.	TGTGCCAGCAGTCCGGACAATATCCACGAGCAGTACTTC	CASSPDNIHEQYF
.	TRBV5-1	TRBJ2-3	.	TGCGCCAGCAGCCCCCCTCACAGGGACCTTGGCACAGATACGCAGTATTTT	CASSPPHRDLGTDTQYF
.	TRBV6-4	TRBJ1-1	TRBD1	TGTGCCAGCAGTGCCATAGACAGGGCGGGAACTGAAGCTTTCTTT	CASSAIDRAGTEAFF
.	TRBV7-9	TRBJ2-1	.	TGTGCCAGCAGCTTAGACGCAGGGTCGTTCAACTACAATGAGCAGTTCTTC	CASSLDAGSFNYNEQFF
.	TRBV6-4	TRBJ2-2	TRBD1	TGTGCCAGCAGTTACGACAGGGTTAACACCGGGGAGCTGTTTTTT	CASSYDRVNTGELFF
once	TRBV7-6	TRBJ1-5	.	TGTGCCAGCAGCGCTCAGGGGAGCAATCAGCCCCAGCATTTT	CASSAQGSNQPQHF
few	TRBV6-5	TRBJ1-5	TRBD1	TGTGCCAGCAGTTCCGGACAGGCTGATAGCAATCAGCCCCAGCATTTT	CASSSGQADSNQPQHF
.	TRBV7-9	TRBJ1-3	.	TGTGCCAGCAGCCCGGACAGTTCAACTGGAAACACCATATATTTT	CASSPDSSTGNTIYF
.	TRBV7-3	TRBJ1-2	.	TGTGCCAGTGTACCAGGGGATGGTCTCGCCGGATATGGCTACACCTTC	CASVPGDGLAGYGYTF